This T cell receptor (beta chain) was observed in a study of blood T cell repertoires in COVID-19. Study-level information: T cells, B-cell-depleted T cells, or PBMCs provided the cDNA or gDNA that served as material.

The method was immunoSEQ multiplex PCR; TCRdb's version includes in-frame clones alone and lacks a portion of them. The data show around 240,000 clones, over 80% seen once. V was clipped by 5 bases and J by 2 bases, with 7 bases between them. Per germline, CDR1 SQVTM and CDR2 ANQGSEA. This CDR3 spans 11 amino acids. The chain links TRBV29-1 to TRBJ2-7, with D perhaps matching TRBD1 (5 bases). The clonotype originates from a man aged 50 to 60 who had been exposed to COVID-19. Sequencing was performed on PBMCs or T cells enriched from blood (not recorded which). The CDR3 spells CSVRQTYEQYF. CDR3 sequence (DNA): TGCAGCGTTAGACAGACCTACGAGCAGTACTTC.